This T cell receptor (beta chain) was recorded in a study of CD8 T cells in ankylosing spondylitis. Study observations and caveats: Clones tied to disease were said to be significantly enriched in matched ankylosing spondylitis synovial fluid. Eight or nine highly homologous variants made up a TCR beta motif that seemed to typify ankylosing spondylitis blood.

TCRdb independently ran MiXCR on the 5' RACE reads; one entry per CDR3 protein. This sample has about 160,000 distinct CDR3 sequences, with around 8.9% found just once. The germline V gene encodes CDR1 SEHNR and CDR2 FQNEAQ (reference sequence). V was clipped by 5 bases and J by 9 bases, with 22 bases between them. This CDR3 spans 15 amino acids. To note about this clonotype: What it binds is unknown.

Sequenced input: blood, either unsorted or a sorted T cell fraction (not recorded which). The receptor's source is a female donor with ankylosing spondylitis or in good health (not recorded which). V is TRBV7-9 and J is TRBJ2-5, with D maybe TRBD1 (5 bases). CDR3 in DNA: TGTGCCAGCAGCCCCCCAGGTCGGCCGACAGTGGCCCAGTACTTC. This codes for CASSPPGRPTVAQYF.